Below, 8 T cell receptor beta chains from the same sample are listed, as sequenced in a study of cytomegalovirus exposure and HLA in healthy donors. PCR involved 60 Vbeta and 13 Jbeta primers. Assay used: immunoSEQ multiplex PCR; TCRdb lists only in-frame clones, some missing. The data show 100,000 to 150,000 clones, more than 75% seen once. The sequenced sample consisted of PBMCs. The receptor set was obtained from a man aged 25-40 years in good health and CMV-seropositive.

This clone was counted a few times. The chain joins TRBV7-2 to TRBJ2-1; 15 bases map to TRBD2. V trimming: 0 bases; J trimming: 2 bases; junction bases outside the gene matches: 5. Germline V gives CDR1 SGHTA, CDR2 FQGNSA. The CDR3 length is 19 residues. The CDR3 reads CASSLAGLAGGRTYNEQFF. CDR3 nucleotide sequence: TGTGCCAGCAGCTTAGCAGGACTAGCGGGAGGGAGAACCTACAATGAGCAGTTCTTC. The full variable domain, in which reference TRBV7-2 and TRBJ2-1 provide the parts outside the CDR3, is GAGVSQSPSNKVTEKGKDVELRCDPISGHTALYWYRQSLGQGLEFLIYFQGNSAPDKSGLPSDRFSAERTGGSVSTLTIQRTQQEDSAVYLCASSLAGLAGGRTYNEQFFGPGTRLTVL.

This chain links TRBV30 with TRBJ1-3; possibly TRBD1 for D (5 bases). V lost 0 bases and J lost 0, with 15 bases in between. The CDR3 loop spans 17 amino acids. Germline-derived CDR1 and CDR2 are GTSNPN and SVGIG (reference sequence). The CDR3 protein is CAWSVNRWADSGNTIYF. The CDR3 nucleotides are TGTGCCTGGAGTGTAAACAGGTGGGCTGACTCTGGAAACACCATATATTTT.

V gene TRBV4-3 combines with J gene TRBJ2-7, with a weak D call TRBD2 (6 bases). Trimming cost V 3 bases and J 0 bases, with 12 bases left between them. Germline CDR1 is LGHNA and CDR2 is YSLEER. The length of the CDR3 is 15 residues. CDR3 sequence: CASSQTGVSSYEQYF. CDR3 DNA: TGCGCCAGCAGCCAGACGGGGGTTTCCTCCTACGAGCAGTACTTC.

The chain links TRBV6-6 to TRBJ1-4, with TRBD1 identical over 9 bases. Germline-derived CDR1 and CDR2 are MNHNY and SVGAGI (reference sequence). The CDR3 runs to 14 residues. Losses at the gene ends were 4 bases for V and 6 bases for J; bases not matched to a gene: 3. The CDR3 DNA reads TGTGCCAGCAGTTCATGGGACAGGGATGAAAAACTGTTTTTT. This gives the protein CASSSWDRDEKLFF.

On this clone itself: The sample contains more than one DNA sequence encoding this CDR3. V and J are TRBV9 and TRBJ2-7, with TRBD2 matching over 7 bases. The CDR3 contains 14 residues. CDR1 and CDR2 from the germline V gene are SGDLS and YYNGEE. The V and J ends lost 0 bases and 2 bases, in that order; junction bases with no gene match: 2. CDR3 in DNA: TGTGCCAGCAGCGTAGGGGGGGGAACCTACGAGCAGTACTTC. It yields the protein CASSVGGGTYEQYF.

This clone has a single count. The chain combines TRBV28 with TRBJ1-5; D is possibly TRBD1 (6 bases). The CDR3 sequence is 17 residues long. V was pared by 2 bases and J by 2 bases, with 16 bases between. Germline CDR1 is MDHEN and CDR2 is SYDVKM. As DNA, the CDR3 is TGTGCCAGCAGTTTAGGGGGGGCGCATTTTGGCAATCAGCCCCAGCATTTT. As protein: CASSLGGAHFGNQPQHF.

The genes are TRBV27 and TRBJ1-5; no reliable D call. Germline V gives CDR1 MNHEY, CDR2 SMNVEV (reference sequence). Trimming took 6 bases from V and 0 from J, leaving 9 bases between them. The CDR3 is 14 residues long. CDR3 region: CASRRLVSNQPQHF. The CDR3 nucleotides read TGTGCCAGCAGACGACTGGTTAGCAATCAGCCCCAGCATTTT.

V is TRBV2 and J is TRBJ1-5, with 8 bases lining up with TRBD1. This CDR3 has 15 residues. The J segment lost 5 bases and the V segment lost 3 bases, leaving 6 bases of the junction unmatched. The germline V gene encodes CDR1 SNHLY and CDR2 FYNNEI. CDR3 sequence reads: CASSDRTGRDQPQHF. CDR3 nucleotide sequence: TGTGCCAGCAGTGATCGGACAGGGAGGGATCAGCCCCAGCATTTT. Combining the CDR3 with reference TRBV2 and TRBJ1-5 gives the whole variable domain EPEVTQTPSHQVTQMGQEVILRCVPISNHLYFYWYRQILGQKVEFLVSFYNNEISEKSEIFDDQFSVERPDGSNFTLKIRSTKLEDSAMYFCASSDRTGRDQPQHFGDGTRLSIL.